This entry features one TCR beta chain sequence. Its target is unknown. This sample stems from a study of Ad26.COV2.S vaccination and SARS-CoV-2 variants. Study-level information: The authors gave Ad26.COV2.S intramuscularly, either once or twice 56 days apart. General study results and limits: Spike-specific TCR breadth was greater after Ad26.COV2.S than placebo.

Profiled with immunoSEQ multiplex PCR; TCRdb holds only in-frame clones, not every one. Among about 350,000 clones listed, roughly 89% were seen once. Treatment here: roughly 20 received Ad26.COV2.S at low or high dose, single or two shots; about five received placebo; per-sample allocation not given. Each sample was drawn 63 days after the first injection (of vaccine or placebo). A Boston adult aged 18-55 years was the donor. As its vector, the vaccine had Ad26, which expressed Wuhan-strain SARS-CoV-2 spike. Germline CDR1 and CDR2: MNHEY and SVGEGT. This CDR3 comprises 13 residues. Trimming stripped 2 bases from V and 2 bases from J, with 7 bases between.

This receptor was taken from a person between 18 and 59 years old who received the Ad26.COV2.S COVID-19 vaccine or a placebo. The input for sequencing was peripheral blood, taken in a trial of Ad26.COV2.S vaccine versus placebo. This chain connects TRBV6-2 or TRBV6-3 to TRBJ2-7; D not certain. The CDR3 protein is CASSYGRPYEQYF. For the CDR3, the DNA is TGTGCCAGCAGTTACGGTAGACCCTACGAGCAGTACTTC.